Shown below are 13 T cell receptor beta chains from a single sample sequenced in a study of blood T cell repertoires in COVID-19. Using immunoSEQ multiplex PCR, the repertoire was profiled, and TCRdb retains in-frame clones only, with some absent. Among 250,000 or so clones listed, more than 75% were seen once. Specimen: peripheral blood. Receptors were obtained from a middle-aged woman who had recovered from COVID-19.

This chain links TRBV9 with TRBJ2-2; a possible D gene is TRBD1 (6 bases). Looked up from germline, CDR1 is SGDLS and CDR2 is YYNGEE. The CDR3 is 16 amino acids. Trimming removed 4 bases from V and 4 bases from J, with 17 bases in between. The CDR3 sequence is CASSPSAGVATGELFF. The CDR3 coding sequence is TGTGCCAGCAGCCCCTCGGCAGGGGTGGCCACCGGGGAGCTGTTTTTT. The whole variable domain, filled in from reference TRBV9 and TRBJ2-2, reads DSGVTQTPKHLITATGQRVTLRCSPRSGDLSVYWYQQSLDQGLQFLIQYYNGEERAKGNILERFSAQQFPDLHSELNLSSLELGDSALYFCASSPSAGVATGELFFGEGSRLTVL.

The V call is TRBV30, the J call TRBJ2-3; the D gene is possibly TRBD2 (5 bases). CDR1 and CDR2 from the germline V gene are GTSNPN and SVGIG (reference sequence). The V end lost 2 bases, the J end lost 2 bases, and 14 bases lay between the germline ends. CDR3 size: 15 residues. CDR3 bases: TGTGCCTGGAGTTCCCCAAGCGGATACACAGATACGCAGTATTTT. Its protein product is CAWSSPSGYTDTQYF. Based on the CDR3 plus reference TRBV30 and TRBJ2-3, the full variable domain is SQTIHQWPATLVQPVGSPLSLECTVEGTSNPNLYWYRQAAGRGLQLLFYSVGIGQISSEVPQNLSASRPQDRQFILSSKKLLLSDSGFYLCAWSSPSGYTDTQYFGPGTRLTVL.

The rearrangement links TRBV11-2 to TRBJ1-6; 8 bases match TRBD1. The CDR3 has 15 residues. The J segment lost 9 bases and the V segment lost 4 bases, leaving 8 bases of the junction unmatched. CDR1 is SGHAT, CDR2 FQNNGV, per germline. The CDR3 is CASSSFTGGGSPLHF. The CDR3 bases are TGTGCCAGCAGCTCGTTCACAGGGGGTGGTTCACCCCTCCACTTT.

V and J are TRBV15 and TRBJ1-3; D gene ambiguous. The V end lost 1 base, the J end lost 0 bases, and 7 bases lay between the germline ends. This CDR3 region has 15 residues. Germline CDR1 is LNHNV and CDR2 is YYDKDF (reference sequence). The CDR3: CATSRGGYSGNTIYF. CDR3 nucleotide sequence: TGTGCCACCAGCAGAGGAGGATACTCTGGAAACACCATATATTTT.

This sequence joins TRBV6-5 and TRBJ2-3; a possible D gene is TRBD1 (5 bases). The CDR3 covers 15 residues. In germline, CDR1 is MNHEY, CDR2 SVGAGI. V was trimmed by 0 bases and J by 0 bases, leaving 7 bases between them. CDR3 sequence reads: CASSYSKGSTDTQYF. DNA for the CDR3: TGTGCCAGCAGTTACTCCAAGGGGAGCACAGATACGCAGTATTTT.

In its sample, this clone was seen many times. This chain links TRBV19 with TRBJ2-7, with TRBD2 identical over 7 bases. CDR1 LNHDA and CDR2 SQIVND come from the germline V gene (reference sequence). J lost 0 bases, V lost 5 bases, and 10 bases had no gene match. This CDR3 is 16 amino acids long. The CDR3 here is CASSSLSGERSYEQYF. Written as DNA, the CDR3 is TGTGCCAGTAGTTCTTTAAGCGGGGAACGCTCCTACGAGCAGTACTTC.

The V call is TRBV3-1 (or the pseudogene TRBV3-2), the J call TRBJ2-1; weak D call: TRBD2 (6 bases). The V gene's germline CDR1 is LGHDT and CDR2 YNNKEL (reference sequence). CDR3 length: 15 residues. Trimming shortened V by 1 base and J by 8 bases, and 15 bases separated the two germline ends. The DNA for the CDR3 is TGTGCCAGCAGCCAAGCGCTAGCGAATGGCGATGAGCAGTTCTTC. Protein sequence: CASSQALANGDEQFF.

This clone was counted a single time. The chain uses TRBV29-1 and TRBJ1-1; TRBD1 matches at 7 bases. The CDR3 totals 12 residues. V was pared by 7 bases and J by 6 bases, with 8 bases of the junction left unmatched. In germline, CDR1 is SQVTM, CDR2 ANQGSEA. CDR3 bases: TGCAGCGGGAGGACTCAGGGGGCTGAAGCTTTCTTT. As protein: CSGRTQGAEAFF. The full variable domain, rest sourced from reference TRBV29-1 and TRBJ1-1, is SAVISQKPSRDICQRGTSLTIQCQVDSQVTMMFWYRQQPGQSLTLIATANQGSEATYESGFVIDKFPISRPNLTFSTLTVSNMSPEDSSIYLCSGRTQGAEAFFGQGTRLTVV.

The chain combines TRBV27 with TRBJ2-7, with D unresolved. Germline lookup yields CDR1 MNHEY and CDR2 SMNVEV (reference sequence). CDR3 length: 13 residues. Deletions cut 3 bases from V and 0 bases from J, with 6 bases between. The CDR3 nucleotides read TGTGCCAGCAGTTTCGCCGGCTCCTACGAGCAGTACTTC. Its translation is CASSFAGSYEQYF.

The chain couples TRBV7-8 to TRBJ2-5; 14 positions match TRBD2. V was pared by 3 bases and J by 9 bases, with 9 bases of the junction left unmatched. The CDR3 totals 16 residues. Germline values: CDR1 SGHVS, CDR2 FQNEAQ. CDR3 sequence reads: CASSLGGLAGGEAQYF. The CDR3, as DNA: TGTGCCAGCAGCTTGGGTGGACTAGCGGGGGGTGAGGCCCAGTACTTC. The full variable domain, completed using reference TRBV7-8 and TRBJ2-5, is GAGVSQSPRYKVAKRGQDVALRCDPISGHVSLFWYQQALGQGPEFLTYFQNEAQLDKSGLPSDRFFAERPEGSVSTLKIQRTQQEDSAVYLCASSLGGLAGGEAQYFGPGTRLLVL.

V is TRBV7-3 and J is TRBJ1-1, with a weak D call TRBD1 (5 bases). The CDR3 spans 12 residues. Germline-derived CDR1 and CDR2 are SGHTA and FQGTGA. V was pared by 5 bases and J by 4 bases, with 8 bases between. The CDR3 here is CASSNGGTEAFF. The CDR3 DNA reads TGTGCCAGCAGCAACGGGGGCACTGAAGCTTTCTTT.

The chain links TRBV19 to TRBJ1-5; a weak D match, TRBD1 (6 bases). The CDR3 has 16 residues. The V end lost 3 bases, the J end lost 7 bases, and 19 bases lay between the germline ends. Germline V gene sequence: CDR1 LNHDA, CDR2 SQIVND (reference sequence). In DNA, the CDR3 is TGTGCCAGTAGTATTCTTGAGGGGGTTGCGGGCCAGCCCCAGCATTTT. The encoded protein is CASSILEGVAGQPQHF.

This clone was recorded a few times. The chain couples TRBV5-1 to TRBJ1-2, with TRBD1 matching 8 bases. This CDR3 contains 17 residues. The ends lost 4 bases at V and 3 bases at J; junction bases unmatched: 14. CDR1 and CDR2 from the germline V gene are SGHRS and YFSETQ. In nucleotides, the CDR3 is TGCGCCAGCAGCGACTCTTATAACAGGGGGTATGACTATGGCTACACCTTC. This sequence encodes CASSDSYNRGYDYGYTF. The full variable domain, in which reference TRBV5-1 and TRBJ1-2 provide the parts outside the CDR3, is KAGVTQTPRYLIKTRGQQVTLSCSPISGHRSVSWYQQTPGQGLQFLFEYFSETQRNKGNFPGRFSGRQFSNSRSEMNVSTLELGDSALYLCASSDSYNRGYDYGYTFGSGTRLTVV.